This T cell receptor (beta chain) was identified during a study of shared clonotypes between healthy human individuals. Findings and limits, study-wide: Sample collection involved blood only; tissue repertoires are likely different. Clonotype sharing among the donors was expected to vary with sequencing depth.

Profiling relied on immunoSEQ multiplex PCR, and the TCRdb table lists in-frame clones only, not all of them. The sample lists about 1.4 million clones, around 97% occurring once. As regards this clone: Its specificity is not known.

The CDR3 has 16 amino acids. V lost 0 bases, J lost 4 bases, and 7 bases stayed unmatched. Germline assignment: CDR1 MGHRA and CDR2 YSYEKL. This chain joins TRBV4-1 and TRBJ2-7, with 9 bases that match TRBD2. This sequence originates from a man aged 25 to 45 in good health. The sample consisted of naive CD4+ T cells sorted from blood. Subset defined: CD45RA+ positively selected. CDR3 sequence (DNA): TGCGCCAGCAGCCAAGAGGACGGGACTAGCTCATACGAGCAGTACTTC. It yields the protein CASSQEDGTSSYEQYF.